Below are 30 T cell receptor beta chains sequenced from a single sample in a study of blood T cell repertoires in COVID-19. Some clones are missing from TCRdb's copy, which holds only in-frame ones; the method was immunoSEQ multiplex PCR. The sample yields around 200,000 clones, approximately 75% seen once. Sequenced input: PBMCs or T cells enriched from blood (not recorded which). The receptors derive from a man aged 40-49 years who had recovered from COVID-19.

This chain links TRBV12-3 or TRBV12-4 with TRBJ1-2; no firm D call. With 5 bases removed from V and 7 bases from J, the gap between germline ends came to 11 bases. CDR3 length equals 12 residues. In nucleotides, the CDR3 is TGTGCCAGCAGTCTGGCTCGGGGTGGCTACACCTTC. It is translated as CASSLARGGYTF.

The V and J genes are TRBV5-8 and TRBJ1-2; maybe TRBD1 (6 bases). Germline V gene sequence: CDR1 SGHTS, CDR2 YDEGEE. The CDR3 totals 15 residues. V was clipped by 6 bases and J by 4 bases, with 19 bases between them. CDR3 bases: TGTGCCAGCACCAAAAGTGGGGGCGCCGGCTATGGCTACACCTTC. Translation: CASTKSGGAGYGYTF.

The chain links TRBV6-2 or TRBV6-3 to TRBJ1-5; TRBD1 might be the D (6 bases). V gave up 3 bases and J gave up 7 bases, with 10 bases separating them. Germline V lookup: CDR1 MNHEY, CDR2 SVGEGT. There are 13 residues in the CDR3. This CDR3 is CASSYNRVQPQHF. In DNA form, the CDR3 reads TGTGCCAGCAGTTATAACAGGGTGCAGCCCCAGCATTTT.

The V call is TRBV11-2, the J call TRBJ1-2; 10 positions match TRBD1. This CDR3 contains 16 residues. V lost 8 bases to trimming and J lost 3 bases; unmatched junction nucleotides: 12. Germline values: CDR1 SGHAT, CDR2 FQNNGV. DNA of the CDR3: TGTGCCAGCCGACCAGGACAGGGGGTTACGGACTATGGCTACACCTTC. Protein: CASRPGQGVTDYGYTF. Variable domain in full (rest from reference TRBV11-2 and TRBJ1-2): EAGVAQSPRYKIIEKRQSVAFWCNPISGHATLYWYQQILGQGPKLLIQFQNNGVVDDSQLPKDRFSAERLKGVDSTLKIQPAKLEDSAVYLCASRPGQGVTDYGYTFGSGTRLTVV.

This chain connects TRBV5-1 to TRBJ2-1; weak D call: TRBD1 (6 bases). The germline V gene encodes CDR1 SGHRS and CDR2 YFSETQ. The length of the CDR3 is 15 residues. V lost 0 bases and J lost 5, with 12 bases in between. CDR3 region: CASSLEPGVNNEQFF. The DNA of the CDR3 is TGCGCCAGCAGCTTGGAACCAGGGGTCAACAATGAGCAGTTCTTC.

This clone was seen a handful of times. V and J are TRBV11-2 and TRBJ2-7; a possible D gene is TRBD2 (6 bases). Between the trimmed V and J ends, which lost 5 bases and 2 bases, there was a span of 10 bases. The CDR3 is 13 amino acids. Germline CDR1 SGHAT, CDR2 FQNNGV. The CDR3 reads CASSAGFTYEQYF. CDR3 coding DNA: TGTGCCAGCAGCGCGGGATTCACCTACGAGCAGTACTTC.

The chain links TRBV9 to TRBJ2-5, with 12 bases lining up with TRBD1. V lost 0 bases and J lost 5; bases outside the gene matches: 5. This CDR3 is 16 amino acids long. In germline, CDR1 is SGDLS, CDR2 YYNGEE. DNA for the CDR3: TGTGCCAGCAGCGTAGAGGGACAGGGGGCGGGGGAGACCCAGTACTTC. Protein sequence: CASSVEGQGAGETQYF.

The chain couples TRBV7-2 to TRBJ2-5; weak D call: TRBD2 (5 bases). Germline CDR1 SGHTA, CDR2 FQGNSA. The length of the CDR3 is 15 residues. Between the trimmed V and J ends, which lost 5 bases and 9 bases, there was a span of 22 bases. The CDR3 sequence: CASSPSWGLAGPQYF. As DNA, the CDR3 is TGTGCCAGCAGCCCTTCGTGGGGTCTAGCTGGGCCCCAGTACTTC.

CDR3 sequence (DNA): TGTGCCAGCAGCGCCAGTCCAGGGACAGGGGGAGGAAACACCATATATTTT. The encoded protein is CASSASPGTGGGNTIYF. The chain carries TRBV9 and TRBJ1-3; 11 bases align to TRBD1. Germline loops: CDR1 SGDLS, CDR2 YYNGEE. This CDR3 region has 17 residues. V was clipped by 3 bases and J by 4 bases; unmatched bases: 9.

V is TRBV19 and J is TRBJ2-4; perhaps TRBD1 as D (5 bases). Germline-derived CDR1 and CDR2 are LNHDA and SQIVND (reference sequence). The V and J ends lost 3 bases and 11 bases respectively, with 8 bases between them. This CDR3 is built from 11 residues. As DNA, the CDR3 is TGTGCCAGTAGTATCCCAGGGCTTCAGTACTTC. Translated, it gives CASSIPGLQYF. The full variable domain, its missing parts supplied by reference TRBV19 and TRBJ2-4, is DGGITQSPKYLFRKEGQNVTLSCEQNLNHDAMYWYRQDPGQGLRLIYYSQIVNDFQKGDIAEGYSVSREKKESFPLTVTSAQKNPTAFYLCASSIPGLQYFGAGTRLSVL.

This clone was observed many times. The chain has TRBV3-1 (or the pseudogene TRBV3-2) and TRBJ2-3, with TRBD1 matching over 7 bases. The junction had 9 bases not matched to a gene; V was cut back by 4 bases and J by 5 bases. CDR1 is LGHDT and CDR2 is YNNKEL in the germline V gene (reference sequence). CDR3 length: 15 amino acids. As DNA, the CDR3 is TGTGCCAGCAGCCCAGGCAAGGGGGCAAAAGATACGCAGTATTTT. This translates into CASSPGKGAKDTQYF.

This chain joins TRBV19 and TRBJ2-3, with D unclear. The V end was cut by 5 bases, the J end by 6 bases, with 9 bases between. This CDR3 is 12 amino acids long. The germline CDR1 and CDR2 sequences are LNHDA and SQIVND (reference sequence). CDR3 amino acids: CASSSHGDTQYF. The CDR3 DNA follows: TGTGCCAGTAGTTCCCACGGGGATACGCAGTATTTT.

The chain joins TRBV5-1 to TRBJ2-1, with 9 bases matching TRBD2. The V gene's germline CDR1 is SGHRS and CDR2 YFSETQ. The CDR3 spans 18 residues. Trimming removed 0 bases from V and 4 bases from J; junction bases left unmatched: 11. The CDR3 loop is CASSLGPAGAGGYNEQFF. In DNA, the CDR3 is TGCGCCAGCAGCTTGGGACCCGCAGGGGCGGGGGGGTACAATGAGCAGTTCTTC.

This chain links TRBV7-2 with TRBJ2-7, with 8 bases identical to TRBD2. This CDR3 has 14 residues. From germline, CDR1 is SGHTA and CDR2 FQGNSA. Trimming at V came to 0 bases and at J to 5 bases, leaving 3 bases not matched to a gene. CDR3 in amino acids: CASSLAGGGDEQYF. CDR3 bases: TGTGCCAGCAGCTTAGCCGGGGGGGGCGACGAGCAGTACTTC.

There are a few counts of this clone. The chain combines TRBV7-9 with TRBJ1-1; no clear D gene. V lost 0 bases to trimming and J lost 3 bases, with 14 bases between them. The CDR3 is 16 amino acids. Germline-derived CDR1 and CDR2 are SEHNR and FQNEAQ (reference sequence). CDR3: CASSLAGRVVDTEAFF. In DNA form, the CDR3 reads TGTGCCAGCAGCTTAGCAGGGAGGGTAGTGGACACTGAAGCTTTCTTT. Filled out from reference TRBV7-9 and TRBJ1-1, the complete variable domain reads DTGVSQNPRHKITKRGQNVTFRCDPISEHNRLYWYRQTLGQGPEFLTYFQNEAQLEKSRLLSDRFSAERPKGSFSTLEIQRTEQGDSAMYLCASSLAGRVVDTEAFFGQGTRLTVV.

The V gene is TRBV27, the J gene TRBJ1-3, with D possibly matching TRBD1 (5 bases). This CDR3 comprises 16 residues. Germline V gene data show CDR1 as MNHEY and CDR2 as SMNVEV (reference sequence). V was trimmed by 5 bases and J by 4 bases, leaving 18 bases between them. The CDR3 sequence: CASSPKTGTPGNTIYF. The CDR3 region has the DNA TGTGCCAGCAGTCCCAAAACCGGGACTCCAGGAAACACCATATATTTT.

The gene calls are TRBV7-9 and TRBJ2-5; D is perhaps TRBD2 (6 bases). CDR3 length equals 14 residues. The germline V and J ends were trimmed by 1 base and 6 bases, with 12 bases remaining between them. Germline V CDR1 and CDR2: SEHNR, FQNEAQ (reference sequence). The CDR3 nucleotides read TGTGCCAGCAGCTTAGGGACTACCCACCAGACCCAGTACTTC. It yields the protein CASSLGTTHQTQYF. Drawing the rest from reference TRBV7-9 and TRBJ2-5, the complete variable domain is DTGVSQNPRHKITKRGQNVTFRCDPISEHNRLYWYRQTLGQGPEFLTYFQNEAQLEKSRLLSDRFSAERPKGSFSTLEIQRTEQGDSAMYLCASSLGTTHQTQYFGPGTRLLVL.

The CDR3 region has the DNA TGTGCCAGCAGCTTTGGTCAGGGGGAAGGCCCTGAAGCTTTCTTT. This sequence encodes CASSFGQGEGPEAFF. The chain recombines TRBV13 with TRBJ1-1; TRBD1 matches at 7 bases. This CDR3 has 15 amino acids. Trimming at V came to 3 bases and at J to 6 bases, leaving 10 bases not matched to a gene. CDR1 is PRHDT, CDR2 FYEKMQ, per germline (reference sequence).

The chain is built from TRBV5-1 and TRBJ2-1; TRBD1 matches at 10 bases. Germline trimming cut 4 bases from V and 15 bases from J; bases unmatched to any gene: 13. Germline-derived CDR1 and CDR2 are SGHRS and YFSETQ. There are 14 residues in the CDR3. Here the CDR3 DNA reads TGCGCCAGCAGCCATGGTGCCGACAGGGGGCTCGGGTTCTTC. Its translation: CASSHGADRGLGFF. Full variable domain (missing parts from reference TRBV5-1 and TRBJ2-1): KAGVTQTPRYLIKTRGQQVTLSCSPISGHRSVSWYQQTPGQGLQFLFEYFSETQRNKGNFPGRFSGRQFSNSRSEMNVSTLELGDSALYLCASSHGADRGLGFFGPGTRLTVL.

A few counts support this clone. The gene calls are TRBV7-9 and TRBJ2-1, with 11 bases lining up with TRBD2. Germline CDR1 SEHNR, CDR2 FQNEAQ (reference sequence). The CDR3 totals 15 residues. The junction had 7 bases not matched to a gene; V was cut back by 5 bases and J by 7 bases. CDR3 nucleotides: TGTGCCAGCAGCGGATCACTAGCGGGAGCAAATGAGCAGTTCTTC. Encoded protein: CASSGSLAGANEQFF.

CDR3 bases: TGCGCCAGCAGCCGTCTTAGCGGGAGCCCCTCCGATACGCAGTATTTT. This encodes CASSRLSGSPSDTQYF. The chain uses TRBV4-1 and TRBJ2-3; 9 bases map to TRBD2. The length of the CDR3 is 16 residues. V shed 4 bases, J shed 6 bases, and the junction held 11 bases outside the gene matches. Germline lookup yields CDR1 MGHRA and CDR2 YSYEKL.

The V call is TRBV11-2, the J call TRBJ1-2, with 9 bases aligning to TRBD1. This CDR3 has 15 amino acids. Germline assignment: CDR1 SGHAT and CDR2 FQNNGV. V lost 2 bases, J lost 8 bases, and 9 bases stayed unmatched. The CDR3 loop reads CASSLLIRDRDGYTF. The CDR3 nucleotides read TGTGCCAGCAGCTTATTGATAAGGGACAGGGACGGCTACACCTTC.

V usage is TRBV5-1 and J usage is TRBJ1-1; D may be TRBD1 (5 bases). This CDR3 region has 16 residues. Germline CDR1 is SGHRS and CDR2 is YFSETQ. Between the trimmed V and J ends, which lost 0 bases and 5 bases, there was a span of 17 bases. CDR3 region: CASSLVRVAGGTEAFF. The CDR3 DNA reads as TGCGCCAGCAGCTTGGTCCGGGTAGCGGGGGGTACTGAAGCTTTCTTT.

The V call is TRBV19, the J call TRBJ2-3; D is possibly TRBD1 (6 bases). Trimming cost V 5 bases and J 0 bases, with 12 bases left between them. The CDR3 is 15 amino acids. Germline values: CDR1 LNHDA, CDR2 SQIVND (reference sequence). This CDR3 reads CASSDRWSSTDTQYF. The CDR3 DNA is TGTGCCAGTAGTGACAGGTGGTCTAGCACAGATACGCAGTATTTT.

This chain connects TRBV4-1 to TRBJ1-2; possibly TRBD1 for D (6 bases). Trimming removed 4 bases from V and 6 bases from J, with 18 bases in between. This CDR3 region has 15 residues. CDR1 is MGHRA, CDR2 YSYEKL, per germline. The CDR3 reads CASSPQNNRADGYTF. The CDR3 DNA is TGCGCCAGCAGCCCCCAAAATAACAGGGCCGATGGCTACACCTTC.

This clone has only a few counts. This sequence joins TRBV3-1 (or the pseudogene TRBV3-2) and TRBJ2-2, with 9 bases lining up with TRBD2. The CDR3 length is 19 residues. Germline V gene lookup returns CDR1 LGHDT and CDR2 YNNKEL (reference sequence). The J segment lost 0 bases and the V segment lost 4 bases, leaving 12 bases of the junction unmatched. CDR3 coding DNA: TGTGCCAGCAGCCCGACCCTGGGGCGGGAGGGCGCGAACACCGGGGAGCTGTTTTTT. Protein product: CASSPTLGREGANTGELFF.

The chain employs TRBV7-2 and TRBJ2-3; D is possibly TRBD1 (5 bases). V was trimmed by 6 bases and J by 2 bases, leaving 9 bases between them. Germline V gene sequence: CDR1 SGHTA, CDR2 FQGNSA. This CDR3 region has 13 residues. The CDR3 nucleotides are TGTGCCAGCAGACACAGGTTCACAGATACGCAGTATTTT. Protein sequence: CASRHRFTDTQYF. Full variable domain (remainder filled in from reference TRBV7-2 and TRBJ2-3): GAGVSQSPSNKVTEKGKDVELRCDPISGHTALYWYRQSLGQGLEFLIYFQGNSAPDKSGLPSDRFSAERTGGSVSTLTIQRTQQEDSAVYLCASRHRFTDTQYFGPGTRLTVL.

The V call is TRBV15, the J call TRBJ1-2; D unclear. The length of the CDR3 is 12 residues. The ends were cut back, 5 bases at V and 8 bases at J, with 12 bases in the middle. Germline lookup yields CDR1 LNHNV and CDR2 YYDKDF (reference sequence). CDR3 protein: CATSQAGWGYTF. The CDR3 region has the DNA TGTGCCACCAGCCAGGCAGGTTGGGGCTACACCTTC.

The V and J genes are TRBV5-1 and TRBJ2-7; TRBD2 matches at 13 bases. From germline, CDR1 is SGHRS and CDR2 YFSETQ. V was pared by 0 bases and J by 0 bases, with 6 bases of the junction left unmatched. CDR3 length: 18 residues. The CDR3 protein is CASSLGLAGGISSYEQYF. The CDR3 coding sequence is TGCGCCAGCAGCTTGGGACTAGCGGGAGGAATTAGCTCCTACGAGCAGTACTTC.

J is TRBJ1-5 and V is TRBV19; no reliable D call. Germline V lookup: CDR1 LNHDA, CDR2 SQIVND (reference sequence). CDR3 length: 14 residues. Trimming removed 7 bases from V and 4 bases from J, with 14 bases in between. CDR3: CASKGRPYNQPQHF. For the CDR3, the DNA is TGTGCCAGTAAAGGGAGACCATATAATCAGCCCCAGCATTTT.